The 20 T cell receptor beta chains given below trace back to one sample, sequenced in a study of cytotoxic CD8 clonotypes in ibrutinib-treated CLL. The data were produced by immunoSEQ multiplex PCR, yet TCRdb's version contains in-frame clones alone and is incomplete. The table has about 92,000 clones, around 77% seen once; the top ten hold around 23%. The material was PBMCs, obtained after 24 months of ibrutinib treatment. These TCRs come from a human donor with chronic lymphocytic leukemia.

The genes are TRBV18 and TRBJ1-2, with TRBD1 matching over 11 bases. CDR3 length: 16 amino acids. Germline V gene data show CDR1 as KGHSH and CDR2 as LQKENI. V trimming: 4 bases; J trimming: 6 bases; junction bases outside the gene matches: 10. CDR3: CASSLPGQGAGNGYTF. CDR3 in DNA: TGTGCCAGCTCACTCCCTGGACAGGGGGCAGGAAATGGCTACACCTTC.

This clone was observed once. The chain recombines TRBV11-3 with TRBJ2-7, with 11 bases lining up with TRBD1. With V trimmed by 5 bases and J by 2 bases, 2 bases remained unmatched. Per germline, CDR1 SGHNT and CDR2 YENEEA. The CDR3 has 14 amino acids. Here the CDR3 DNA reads TGTGCCAGCAGCCTGGGACAGGGGGCCTACGAGCAGTACTTC. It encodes CASSLGQGAYEQYF. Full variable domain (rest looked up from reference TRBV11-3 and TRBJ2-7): EAGVVQSPRYKIIEKKQPVAFWCNPISGHNTLYWYLQNLGQGPELLIRYENEEAVDDSQLPKDRFSAERLKGVDSTLKIQPAELGDSAVYLCASSLGQGAYEQYFGPGTRLTVT.

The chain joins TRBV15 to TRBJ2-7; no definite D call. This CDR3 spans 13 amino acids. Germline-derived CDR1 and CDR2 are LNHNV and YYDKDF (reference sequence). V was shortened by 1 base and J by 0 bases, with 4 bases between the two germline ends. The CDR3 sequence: CATSRAGSYEQYF. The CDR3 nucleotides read TGTGCCACCAGCAGAGCAGGCTCCTACGAGCAGTACTTC.

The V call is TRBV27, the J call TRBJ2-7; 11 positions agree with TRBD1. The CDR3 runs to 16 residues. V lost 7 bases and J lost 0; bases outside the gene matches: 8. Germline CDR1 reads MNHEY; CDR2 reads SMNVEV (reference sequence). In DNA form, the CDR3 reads TGTGCCAGCACAGCAAATGGACAGGGGGCCTCCTACGAGCAGTACTTC. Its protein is CASTANGQGASYEQYF.

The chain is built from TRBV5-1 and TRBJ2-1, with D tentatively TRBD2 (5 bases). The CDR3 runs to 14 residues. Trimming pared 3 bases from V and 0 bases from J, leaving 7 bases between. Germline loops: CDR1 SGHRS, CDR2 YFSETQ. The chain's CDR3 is CASSYGNSYNEQFF. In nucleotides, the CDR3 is TGCGCCAGCAGCTACGGGAACTCCTACAATGAGCAGTTCTTC.

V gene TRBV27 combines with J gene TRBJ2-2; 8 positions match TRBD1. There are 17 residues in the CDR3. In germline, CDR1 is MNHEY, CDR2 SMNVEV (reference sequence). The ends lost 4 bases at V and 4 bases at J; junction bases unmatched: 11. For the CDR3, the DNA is TGTGCCAGCAGTTCATTTTCCGGGACAGGCCTCACCGGGGAGCTGTTTTTT. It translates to CASSSFSGTGLTGELFF.

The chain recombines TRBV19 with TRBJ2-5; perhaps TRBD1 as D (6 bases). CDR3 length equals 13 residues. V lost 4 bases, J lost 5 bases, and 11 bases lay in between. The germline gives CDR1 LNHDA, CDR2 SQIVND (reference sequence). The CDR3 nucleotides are TGTGCCAGTAGTAGGGGTACAGGGGAGACCCAGTACTTC. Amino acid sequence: CASSRGTGETQYF. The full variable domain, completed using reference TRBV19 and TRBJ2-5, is DGGITQSPKYLFRKEGQNVTLSCEQNLNHDAMYWYRQDPGQGLRLIYYSQIVNDFQKGDIAEGYSVSREKKESFPLTVTSAQKNPTAFYLCASSRGTGETQYFGPGTRLLVL.

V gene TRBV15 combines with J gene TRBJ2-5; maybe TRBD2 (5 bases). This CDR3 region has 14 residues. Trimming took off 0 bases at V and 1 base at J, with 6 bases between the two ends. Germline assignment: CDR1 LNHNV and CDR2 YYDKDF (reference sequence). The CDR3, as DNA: TGTGCCACCAGCAGAGATCGGGGCCAAGAGACCCAGTACTTC. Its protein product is CATSRDRGQETQYF.

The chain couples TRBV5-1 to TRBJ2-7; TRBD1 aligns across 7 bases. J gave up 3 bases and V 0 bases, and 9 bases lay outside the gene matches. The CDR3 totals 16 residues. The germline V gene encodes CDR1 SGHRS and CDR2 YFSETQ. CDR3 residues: CASSLEGALNIYEQYF. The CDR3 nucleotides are TGCGCCAGCAGCTTGGAGGGGGCCCTTAATATCTACGAGCAGTACTTC.

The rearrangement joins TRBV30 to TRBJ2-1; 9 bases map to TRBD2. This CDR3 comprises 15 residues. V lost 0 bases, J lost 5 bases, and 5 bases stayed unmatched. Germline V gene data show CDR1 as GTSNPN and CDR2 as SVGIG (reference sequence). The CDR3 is CAWSVGLAGHNEQFF. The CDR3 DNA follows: TGTGCCTGGAGTGTAGGGCTAGCGGGGCACAATGAGCAGTTCTTC. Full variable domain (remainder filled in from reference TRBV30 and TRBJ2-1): SQTIHQWPATLVQPVGSPLSLECTVEGTSNPNLYWYRQAAGRGLQLLFYSVGIGQISSEVPQNLSASRPQDRQFILSSKKLLLSDSGFYLCAWSVGLAGHNEQFFGPGTRLTVL.

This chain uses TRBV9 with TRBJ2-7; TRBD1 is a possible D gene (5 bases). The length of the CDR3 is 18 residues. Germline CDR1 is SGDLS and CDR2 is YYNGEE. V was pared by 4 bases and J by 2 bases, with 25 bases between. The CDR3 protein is CASSQDRTTHRTTYEQYF. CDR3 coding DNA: TGTGCCAGCAGCCAAGATCGGACAACCCATCGGACAACCTACGAGCAGTACTTC. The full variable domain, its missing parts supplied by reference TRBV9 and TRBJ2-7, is DSGVTQTPKHLITATGQRVTLRCSPRSGDLSVYWYQQSLDQGLQFLIQYYNGEERAKGNILERFSAQQFPDLHSELNLSSLELGDSALYFCASSQDRTTHRTTYEQYFGPGTRLTVT.

The CDR3 reads CASSAASGEYNEQFF. The CDR3 DNA reads TGTGCCAGCAGTGCAGCTAGCGGGGAATACAATGAGCAGTTCTTC. The J gene is TRBJ2-1, the V gene TRBV6-1, with 9 bases matching TRBD2. The CDR3 runs 15 residues. Germline V CDR1 and CDR2: MNHNS, SASEGT. Trimming removed 4 bases from V and 4 bases from J; junction bases left unmatched: 5.

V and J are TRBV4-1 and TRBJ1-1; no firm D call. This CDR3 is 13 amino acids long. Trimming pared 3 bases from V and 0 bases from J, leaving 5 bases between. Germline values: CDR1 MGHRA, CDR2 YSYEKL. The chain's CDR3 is CASSQQMNTEAFF. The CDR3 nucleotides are TGCGCCAGCAGCCAGCAAATGAACACTGAAGCTTTCTTT.

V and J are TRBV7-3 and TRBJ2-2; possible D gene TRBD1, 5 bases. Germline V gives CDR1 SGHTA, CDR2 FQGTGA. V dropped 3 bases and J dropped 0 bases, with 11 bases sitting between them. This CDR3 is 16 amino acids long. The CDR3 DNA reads TGTGCCAGCAGCTTGACAGCCAGCGCGAACACCGGGGAGCTGTTTTTT. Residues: CASSLTASANTGELFF.

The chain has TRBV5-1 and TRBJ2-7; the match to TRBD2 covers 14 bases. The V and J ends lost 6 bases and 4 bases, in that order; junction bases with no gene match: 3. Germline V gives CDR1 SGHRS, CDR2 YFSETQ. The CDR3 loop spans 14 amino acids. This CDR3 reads CASKRLAGGYEQYF. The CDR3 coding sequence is TGCGCCAGCAAGCGACTAGCGGGAGGGTACGAGCAGTACTTC. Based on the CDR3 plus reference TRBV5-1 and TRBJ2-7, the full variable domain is KAGVTQTPRYLIKTRGQQVTLSCSPISGHRSVSWYQQTPGQGLQFLFEYFSETQRNKGNFPGRFSGRQFSNSRSEMNVSTLELGDSALYLCASKRLAGGYEQYFGPGTRLTVT.

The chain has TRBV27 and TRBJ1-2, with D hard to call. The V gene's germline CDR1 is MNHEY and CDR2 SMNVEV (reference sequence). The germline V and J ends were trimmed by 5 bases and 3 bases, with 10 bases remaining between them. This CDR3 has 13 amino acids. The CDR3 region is CASSTLQYYGYTF. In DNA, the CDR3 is TGTGCCAGCAGTACCCTCCAGTACTATGGCTACACCTTC.

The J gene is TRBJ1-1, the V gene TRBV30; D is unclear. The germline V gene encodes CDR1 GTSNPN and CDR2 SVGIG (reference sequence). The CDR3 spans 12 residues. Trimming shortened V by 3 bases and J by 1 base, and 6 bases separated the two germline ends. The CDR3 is CAWRAGNTEAFF. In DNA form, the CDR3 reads TGTGCCTGGAGGGCAGGGAACACTGAAGCTTTCTTT.

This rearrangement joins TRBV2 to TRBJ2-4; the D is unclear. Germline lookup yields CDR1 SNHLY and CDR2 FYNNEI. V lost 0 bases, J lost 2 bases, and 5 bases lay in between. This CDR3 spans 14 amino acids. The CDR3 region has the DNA TGTGCCAGCAGTGAAGCGACTTCCAAAAACATTCAGTACTTC. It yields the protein CASSEATSKNIQYF.

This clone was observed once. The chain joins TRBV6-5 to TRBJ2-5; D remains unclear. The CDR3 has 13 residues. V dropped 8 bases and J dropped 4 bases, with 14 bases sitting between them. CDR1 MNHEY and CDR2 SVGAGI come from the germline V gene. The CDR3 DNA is TGTGCCAGCTCTATAGTAGCTGGAGAGACCCAGTACTTC. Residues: CASSIVAGETQYF.

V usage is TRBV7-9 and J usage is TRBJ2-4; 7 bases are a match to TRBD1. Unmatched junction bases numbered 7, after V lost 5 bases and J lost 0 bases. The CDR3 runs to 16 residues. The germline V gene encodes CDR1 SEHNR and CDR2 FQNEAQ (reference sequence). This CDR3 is CASSRTGAVAKNIQYF. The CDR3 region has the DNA TGTGCCAGCAGCCGAACAGGGGCCGTAGCCAAAAACATTCAGTACTTC.